The clone carrying this TCR beta chain was counted a few times. Its target is unknown. The data stem from a study of cytomegalovirus exposure and HLA in healthy donors. Across the whole study: Of roughly 400 genotyped donors, about 80% clustered with self-reported Caucasian donors.

Study-wide findings and caveats: Listed as cytomegalovirus-associated were over 150 TCR beta chains. Later on, an analysis found that several of the most significant clusters appeared to be linked to common viral pathogens, which included parvovirus B19.

13 Jbeta primers and 60 Vbeta primers were used for the PCR. The repertoire was sequenced with immunoSEQ multiplex PCR; TCRdb's copy has only in-frame clones and lacks some. The sample includes 140,000 or so clones, 55% to 85% of them seen just once. This CDR3 has 15 amino acids. Germline trimming cut 4 bases from V and 1 base from J; bases unmatched to any gene: 7. Germline assignment: CDR1 SGHTA and CDR2 FQGNSA. The sequencing input was PBMCs. The chain has TRBV7-2 and TRBJ2-7, with 7 bases matching TRBD2. The receptor was derived from a man in his forties in good health and CMV-seronegative. CDR3 amino acids: CASSYVTSVSYEQYF. In DNA form, the CDR3 reads TGTGCCAGCAGCTATGTTACTAGCGTTTCCTACGAGCAGTACTTC.